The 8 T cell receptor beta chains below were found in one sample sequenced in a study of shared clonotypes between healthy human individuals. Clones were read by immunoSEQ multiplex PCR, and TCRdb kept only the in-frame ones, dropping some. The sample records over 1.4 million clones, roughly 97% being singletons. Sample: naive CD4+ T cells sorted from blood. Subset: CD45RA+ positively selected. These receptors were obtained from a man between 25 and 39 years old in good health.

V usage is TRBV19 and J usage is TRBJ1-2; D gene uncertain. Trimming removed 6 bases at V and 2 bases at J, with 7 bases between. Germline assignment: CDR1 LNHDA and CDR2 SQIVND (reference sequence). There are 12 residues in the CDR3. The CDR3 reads CASRRSNYGYTF. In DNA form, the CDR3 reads TGTGCCAGTAGGAGGAGCAACTATGGCTACACCTTC.

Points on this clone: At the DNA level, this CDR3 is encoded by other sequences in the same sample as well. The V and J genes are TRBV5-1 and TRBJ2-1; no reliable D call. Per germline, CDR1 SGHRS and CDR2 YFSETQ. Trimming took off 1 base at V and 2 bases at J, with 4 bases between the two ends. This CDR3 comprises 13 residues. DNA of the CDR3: TGCGCCAGCAGCTTGCGACCCTACAATGAGCAGTTCTTC. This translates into CASSLRPYNEQFF.

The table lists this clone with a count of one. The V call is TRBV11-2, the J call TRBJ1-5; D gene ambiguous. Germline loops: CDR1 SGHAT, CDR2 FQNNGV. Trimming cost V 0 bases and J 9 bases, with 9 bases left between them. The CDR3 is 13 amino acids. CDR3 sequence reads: CASSLDRSVPQHF. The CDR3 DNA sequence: TGTGCCAGCAGCTTAGATCGATCGGTGCCCCAGCATTTT. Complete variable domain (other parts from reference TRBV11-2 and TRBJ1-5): EAGVAQSPRYKIIEKRQSVAFWCNPISGHATLYWYQQILGQGPKLLIQFQNNGVVDDSQLPKDRFSAERLKGVDSTLKIQPAKLEDSAVYLCASSLDRSVPQHFGDGTRLSIL.

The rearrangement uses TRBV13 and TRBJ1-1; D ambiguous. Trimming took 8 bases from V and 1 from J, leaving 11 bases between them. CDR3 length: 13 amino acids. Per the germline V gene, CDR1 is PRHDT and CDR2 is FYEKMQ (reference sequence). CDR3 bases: TGTGCCAGCCACCCGACCGCGAACACTGAAGCTTTCTTT. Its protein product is CASHPTANTEAFF.

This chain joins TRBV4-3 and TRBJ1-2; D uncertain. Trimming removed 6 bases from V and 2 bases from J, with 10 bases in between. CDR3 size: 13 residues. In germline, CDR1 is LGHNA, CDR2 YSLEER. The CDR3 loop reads CASRRTPNYGYTF. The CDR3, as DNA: TGCGCCAGCAGACGGACGCCGAACTATGGCTACACCTTC.

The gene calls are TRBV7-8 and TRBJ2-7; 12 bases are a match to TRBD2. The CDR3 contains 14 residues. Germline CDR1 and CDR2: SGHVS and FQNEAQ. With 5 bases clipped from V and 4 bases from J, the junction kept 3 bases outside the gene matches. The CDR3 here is CASSRTSGIYEQYF. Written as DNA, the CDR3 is TGTGCCAGCAGCCGGACTAGCGGGATTTACGAGCAGTACTTC.

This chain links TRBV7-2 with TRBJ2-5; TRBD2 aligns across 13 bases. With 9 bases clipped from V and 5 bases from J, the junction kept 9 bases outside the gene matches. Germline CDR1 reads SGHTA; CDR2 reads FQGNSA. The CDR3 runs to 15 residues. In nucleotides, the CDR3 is TGTGCCAGTTCGACTAGCGGGAGGCGCGCGGAGACCCAGTACTTC. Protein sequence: CASSTSGRRAETQYF.

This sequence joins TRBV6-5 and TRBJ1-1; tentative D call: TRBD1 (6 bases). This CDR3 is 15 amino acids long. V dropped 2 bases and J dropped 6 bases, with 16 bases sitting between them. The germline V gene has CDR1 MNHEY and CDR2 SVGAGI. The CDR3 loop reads CASSYIGQGWSEAFF. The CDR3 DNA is TGTGCCAGCAGTTACATCGGCCAGGGGTGGTCTGAAGCTTTCTTT.